This T cell receptor beta chain was obtained from a study of CXCR3-negative and CXCR3-positive naive CD8 T cells (dated by TCRdb to the late 2010s). Looking at the study overall: In total, 130 million to 150 million TRB reads were obtained, which works out to roughly 1.5 +/- 0.3 million reads per library. TRBV-TRBJ cluster analysis included naive subsets from 5 donors and memory cells from 3 donors. Diversity and physicochemical repertoire analyses covered about a dozen donors pooled from two independent experiments.

Each CD8+ T cell subset was flow-sorted in triplicate, with some 300,000 cells per subset placed directly into RLT lysis buffer. Naive CD8+ T cells were defined stringently as CD45RO-CCR7+CD27+CD95- to exclude memory contaminants. Using standard density gradient centrifugation, peripheral blood mononuclear cells were isolated from buffy coats. Naive CXCR3-negative and CXCR3-positive CD8+ T cells were flow-sorted on a FACSAria III. Total RNA was extracted from sorted cells using an RNeasy Mini Kit. Concerning this clonotype: There is no known antigen for this receptor.

This sample was sequenced with a NextSeq 550. The Human TCR Profiling Kit (MiLaboratory) was used to prepare UMI-labeled 5' RACE TRB cDNA libraries. cDNA synthesis used the entire amount of extracted RNA, and PCR amplification then used the entire amount of cDNA produced. Libraries were prepared in parallel with an identical number of PCR cycles. Per the original workflow: With a minimum of two reads required per UMI, MIGEC and MiXCR pulled out about 52,000 +/- 9,100 unique UMI-labeled TRB cDNA molecules from each library. On average, about 40,000 +/- 10,000 functional in-frame TRB CDR3 nucleotide clonotypes lacking stop codons were found per library. After each sample was downsampled to 5000 UMI-labeled TRB molecules, VDJtools was used to calculate diversity metrics such as normalized Shannon-Wiener and Chao1. VDJtools was used to calculate clonotype-size-weighted physicochemical properties of the central five CDR3 residues, namely interaction energy, strength, volume and Kidera factor 4. TCRdb reanalyzed the reads, keeping one entry per CDR3 protein sequence and omitting DNA. The V and J calls, along with clone size, are taken from TCRdb and not from the paper's own processing. This sample's table contains fewer than 90,000 distinct CDR3 sequences. The top ten hold around 0.62% of the sample.

CDR1 and CDR2 (MGHRA, YSYEKL) derive from the germline V gene. The CDR3, cysteine through phenylalanine, is 15 amino acids long. No DNA appears here. What the study reported, not specific to this receptor: CXCR3 expression partially decreased after cryopreservation, so most assays used freshly isolated PBMCs. TRB CDR3s from CXCR3-positive naive cells showed higher hydrophobicity (lower Kidera factor 4), lower energy, and higher strength and volume indices than CXCR3-negative naive cells. Comparably high repertoire diversity was found in both naive subsets, whereas much lower repertoire diversity was found in memory CD8+ T cells. TRBV-TRBJ usage was similar between naive CXCR3-negative and CXCR3-positive cells from the same donor, while memory cells showed distinct patterns. Surface CD5, linked to self-reactivity in mice, was comparable between naive subsets; TCR interaction strength was therefore also inferred from TRB CDR3 physicochemical properties.

This TCR was recovered from a human donor in good health. Some clones in this sample may be carry-over from other donors' samples. The sample comprised naive CXCR3+ CD8+ T cells from blood. The sample's cell subset or site label, decoded: CD45RO-CCR7+CD27+CD95- naive CD8+ T cells expressing CXCR3 (TNR3+). Here the chain combines TRBV4-1 and TRBJ2-7; TCRdb indicates TRBD2, and absent DNA this call remains unverified. The CDR3 region: CASSQVQAGGPEQYF.